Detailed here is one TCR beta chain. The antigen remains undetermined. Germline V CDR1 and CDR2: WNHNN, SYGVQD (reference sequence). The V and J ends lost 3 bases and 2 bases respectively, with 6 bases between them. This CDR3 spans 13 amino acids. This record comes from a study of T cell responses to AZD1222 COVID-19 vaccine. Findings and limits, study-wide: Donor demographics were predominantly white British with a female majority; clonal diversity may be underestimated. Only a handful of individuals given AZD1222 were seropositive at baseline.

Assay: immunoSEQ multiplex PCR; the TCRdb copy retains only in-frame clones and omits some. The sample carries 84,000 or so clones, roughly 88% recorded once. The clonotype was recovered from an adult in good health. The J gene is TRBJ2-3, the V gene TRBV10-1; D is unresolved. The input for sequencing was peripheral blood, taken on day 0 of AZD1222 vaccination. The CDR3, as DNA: TGCGCCAGCAGTGAAGAGGACACAGATACGCAGTATTTT. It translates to CASSEEDTDTQYF.